Below, one T cell receptor (beta chain) is given with its context. No antigen is known for it. In the PCR, 60 Vbeta and 13 Jbeta primers were used. Per the study methods: In a later analysis, around 10 million of approximately 86 million unique beta chains occurred in at least two donors. The protocol was immunoSEQ multiplex PCR, while the TCRdb copy is restricted to in-frame clones and leaves out a portion. That table gives V, J and clone size, and the DNA gave D and trimming. In the table there are over 150,000 clones, 60% to 85% of which are singletons. This sample was taken from a study of cytomegalovirus exposure and HLA in healthy donors. Study outcomes and limitations: Differences between HLA loci emerged in a later analysis of TCR association rates, with DRB1 most and HLA-C fewest. Several V segments, TRBV6-2 and TRBV6-3 among them, could not be told apart and were dropped. V- and J-gene trimming of TCR beta was linked (in a later analysis) to a missense DCLRE1C variant.

The CDR3 is made up of 16 amino acids. Trimming removed 2 bases from V and 6 bases from J, with 16 bases in between. Per the germline V gene, CDR1 is MNHEY and CDR2 is SMNVEV (reference sequence). The sequence was obtained from a young man in good health and CMV-seropositive. The sample comprised PBMCs. The chain joins TRBV27 to TRBJ1-4; weak D call: TRBD1 (6 bases). CDR3 nucleotide sequence: TGTGCCAGCAGTTTAAAGGCAGGCAGGGGCTATGAAAAACTGTTTTTT. Its translation is CASSLKAGRGYEKLFF.